The table lists the clone carrying this TCR beta chain with a count of one. This sample was included in a study of OX40 agonist ivuxolimab in advanced cancers. Per germline, CDR1 GTSNPN and CDR2 SVGIG (reference sequence). Trimming removed 2 bases from V and 6 bases from J, with 17 bases in between. CDR3 length: 14 residues. Using immunoSEQ multiplex PCR, the repertoire was profiled, and TCRdb retains in-frame clones only, with some absent. This table holds fewer than 55,000 clones, less than 90% found once. The sequences come from CD4+ or CD8+ T cells sorted from blood, collected in a trial of the OX40 agonist ivuxolimab. This sequence joins TRBV30 and TRBJ2-7; unclear D gene. The clonotype was recovered from an adult with an advanced solid tumor such as melanoma, head and neck, liver or kidney cancer. The CDR3 reads CAWSSQPAVGEQYF. In nucleotides, the CDR3 is TGTGCCTGGAGTTCCCAACCAGCAGTCGGCGAGCAGTACTTC.